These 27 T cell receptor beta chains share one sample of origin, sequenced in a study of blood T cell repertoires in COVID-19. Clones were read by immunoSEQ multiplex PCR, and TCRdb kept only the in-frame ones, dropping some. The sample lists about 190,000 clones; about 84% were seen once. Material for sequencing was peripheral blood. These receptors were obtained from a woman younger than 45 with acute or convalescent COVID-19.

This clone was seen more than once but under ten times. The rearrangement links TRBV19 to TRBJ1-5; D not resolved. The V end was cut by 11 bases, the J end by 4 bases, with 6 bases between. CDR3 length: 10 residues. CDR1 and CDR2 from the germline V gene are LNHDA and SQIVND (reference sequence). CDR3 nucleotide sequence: TGTGCCCGGGAAAATCAGCCCCAGCATTTT. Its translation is CARENQPQHF.

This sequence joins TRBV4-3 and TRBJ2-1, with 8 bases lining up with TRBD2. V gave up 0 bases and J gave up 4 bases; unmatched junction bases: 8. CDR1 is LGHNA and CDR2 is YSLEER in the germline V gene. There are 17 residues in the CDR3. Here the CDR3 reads CASSQDRAGVRYNEQFF. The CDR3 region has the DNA TGCGCCAGCAGCCAAGATAGAGCGGGAGTAAGGTACAATGAGCAGTTCTTC.

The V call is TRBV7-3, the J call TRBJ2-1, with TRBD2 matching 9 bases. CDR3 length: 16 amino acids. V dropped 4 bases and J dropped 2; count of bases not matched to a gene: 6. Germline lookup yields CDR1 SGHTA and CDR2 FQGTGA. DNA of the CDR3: TGTGCCAGCAGCTCGCAGTTAGCGGGGGCCTACAATGAGCAGTTCTTC. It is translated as CASSSQLAGAYNEQFF.

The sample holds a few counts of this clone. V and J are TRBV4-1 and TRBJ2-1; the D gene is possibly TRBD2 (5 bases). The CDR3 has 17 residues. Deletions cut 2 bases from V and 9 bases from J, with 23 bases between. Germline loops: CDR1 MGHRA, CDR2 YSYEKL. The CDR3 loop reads CASSQLDLLPMAGEQFF. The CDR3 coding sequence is TGCGCCAGCAGCCAACTTGACTTACTTCCTATGGCGGGTGAGCAGTTCTTC.

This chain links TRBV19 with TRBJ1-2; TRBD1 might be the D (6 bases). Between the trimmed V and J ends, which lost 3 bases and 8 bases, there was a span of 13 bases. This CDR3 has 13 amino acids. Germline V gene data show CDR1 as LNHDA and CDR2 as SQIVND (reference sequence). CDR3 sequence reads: CASSIGQPVGYTF. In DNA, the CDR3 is TGTGCCAGTAGTATCGGACAGCCTGTGGGCTACACCTTC. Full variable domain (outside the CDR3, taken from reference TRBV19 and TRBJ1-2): DGGITQSPKYLFRKEGQNVTLSCEQNLNHDAMYWYRQDPGQGLRLIYYSQIVNDFQKGDIAEGYSVSREKKESFPLTVTSAQKNPTAFYLCASSIGQPVGYTFGSGTRLTVV.

As DNA, the CDR3 is TGTGCCAGCAGCTTAGGCACTAGCGCAATTAACAATGAGCAGTTCTTC. This translates into CASSLGTSAINNEQFF. The rearrangement joins TRBV7-8 to TRBJ2-1, with 7 bases fitting TRBD2. V was clipped by 1 base and J by 5 bases; unmatched bases: 8. The CDR3 contains 16 residues. Looked up from germline, CDR1 is SGHVS and CDR2 is FQNEAQ.

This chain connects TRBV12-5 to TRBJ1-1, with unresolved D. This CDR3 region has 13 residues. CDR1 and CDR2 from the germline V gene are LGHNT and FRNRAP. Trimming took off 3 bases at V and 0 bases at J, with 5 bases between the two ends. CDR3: CASGLEMNTEAFF. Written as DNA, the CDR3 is TGTGCTAGTGGTTTAGAGATGAACACTGAAGCTTTCTTT.

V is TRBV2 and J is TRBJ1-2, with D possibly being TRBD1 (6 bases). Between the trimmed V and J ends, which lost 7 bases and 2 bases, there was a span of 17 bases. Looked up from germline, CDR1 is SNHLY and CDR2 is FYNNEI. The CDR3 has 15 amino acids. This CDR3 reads CASNQPPGQNYGYTF. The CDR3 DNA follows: TGTGCCAGCAACCAGCCTCCGGGACAAAACTATGGCTACACCTTC.

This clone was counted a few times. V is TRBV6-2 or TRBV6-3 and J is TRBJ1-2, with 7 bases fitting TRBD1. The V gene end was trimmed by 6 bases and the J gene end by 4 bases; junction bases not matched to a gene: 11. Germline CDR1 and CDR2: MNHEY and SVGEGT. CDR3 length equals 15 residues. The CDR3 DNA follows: TGTGCCAGCAGCTCCGTCAGGGGGGCCAGCTATGGCTACACCTTC. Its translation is CASSSVRGASYGYTF.

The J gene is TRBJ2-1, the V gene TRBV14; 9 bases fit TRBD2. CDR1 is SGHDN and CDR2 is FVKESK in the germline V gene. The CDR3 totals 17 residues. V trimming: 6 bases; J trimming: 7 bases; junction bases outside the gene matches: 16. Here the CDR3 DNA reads TGTGCCAGCAGTCGTCTGTCGGCGGGGGGGCCTGTGAATGAGCAGTTCTTC. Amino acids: CASSRLSAGGPVNEQFF.

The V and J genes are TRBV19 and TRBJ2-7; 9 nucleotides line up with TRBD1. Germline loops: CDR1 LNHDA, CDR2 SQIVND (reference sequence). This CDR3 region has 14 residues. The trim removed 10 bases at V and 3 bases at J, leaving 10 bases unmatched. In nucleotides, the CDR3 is TGTGCCACCGCAACCGGGACAGGGCACTACGAGCAGTACTTC. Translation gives CATATGTGHYEQYF.

This chain's CDR3 is CASSVGDTSYNEQFF. The CDR3 DNA reads TGTGCCAGCAGCGTTGGTGACACGTCCTACAATGAGCAGTTCTTC. This chain connects TRBV9 to TRBJ2-1; D not certain. The CDR3 runs 15 residues. Germline V gene sequence: CDR1 SGDLS, CDR2 YYNGEE. V gave up 2 bases and J gave up 1 base, with 10 bases separating them.

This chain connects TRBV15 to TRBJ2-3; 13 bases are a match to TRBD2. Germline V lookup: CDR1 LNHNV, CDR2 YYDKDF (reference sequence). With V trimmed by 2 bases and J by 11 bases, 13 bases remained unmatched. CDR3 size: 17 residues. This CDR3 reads CATSRPGTSGAQIVQYF. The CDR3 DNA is TGTGCCACCAGCAGACCTGGGACTAGCGGGGCACAGATAGTGCAGTATTTT.

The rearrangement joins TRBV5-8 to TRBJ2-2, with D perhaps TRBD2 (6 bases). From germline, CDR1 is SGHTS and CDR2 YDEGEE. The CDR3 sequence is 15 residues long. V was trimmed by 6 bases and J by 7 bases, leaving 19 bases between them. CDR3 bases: TGTGCCAGCAACATCGAGACCAGGACTAACGGGGAGCTGTTTTTT. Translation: CASNIETRTNGELFF.

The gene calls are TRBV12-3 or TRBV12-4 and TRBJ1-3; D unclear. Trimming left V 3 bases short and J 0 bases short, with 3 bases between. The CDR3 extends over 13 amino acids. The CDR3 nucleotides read TGTGCCAGCAGTTTCCGCTCTGGAAACACCATATATTTT. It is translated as CASSFRSGNTIYF.

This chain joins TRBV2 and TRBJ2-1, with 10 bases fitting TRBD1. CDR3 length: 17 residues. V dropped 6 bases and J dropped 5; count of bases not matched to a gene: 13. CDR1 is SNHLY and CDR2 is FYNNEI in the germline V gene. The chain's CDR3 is CASREPRGTGVNNEQFF. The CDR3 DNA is TGTGCCAGCAGGGAACCGCGAGGGACAGGGGTAAACAATGAGCAGTTCTTC. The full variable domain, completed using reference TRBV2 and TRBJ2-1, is EPEVTQTPSHQVTQMGQEVILRCVPISNHLYFYWYRQILGQKVEFLVSFYNNEISEKSEIFDDQFSVERPDGSNFTLKIRSTKLEDSAMYFCASREPRGTGVNNEQFFGPGTRLTVL.

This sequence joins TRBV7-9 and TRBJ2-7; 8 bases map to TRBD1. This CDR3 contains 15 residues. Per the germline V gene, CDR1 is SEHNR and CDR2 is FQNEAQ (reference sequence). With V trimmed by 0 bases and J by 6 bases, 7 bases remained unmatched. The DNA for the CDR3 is TGTGCCAGCAGCTTAGCGAGTGGACAGGGAGGCGAGCAGTACTTC. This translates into CASSLASGQGGEQYF.

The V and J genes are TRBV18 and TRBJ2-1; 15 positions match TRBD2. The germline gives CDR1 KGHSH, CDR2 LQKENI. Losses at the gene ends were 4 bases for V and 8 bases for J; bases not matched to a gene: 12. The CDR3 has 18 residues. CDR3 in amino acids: CASSQTLGLAGGVDEQFF. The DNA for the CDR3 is TGTGCCAGCTCACAAACTTTGGGACTAGCGGGGGGCGTTGATGAGCAGTTCTTC.

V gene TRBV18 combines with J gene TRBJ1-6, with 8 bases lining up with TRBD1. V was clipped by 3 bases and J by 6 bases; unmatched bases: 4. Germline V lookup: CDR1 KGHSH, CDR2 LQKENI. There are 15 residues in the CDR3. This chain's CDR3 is CASSPGQGSNSPLHF. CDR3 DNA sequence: TGTGCCAGCTCACCTGGACAGGGTTCTAATTCACCCCTCCACTTT.

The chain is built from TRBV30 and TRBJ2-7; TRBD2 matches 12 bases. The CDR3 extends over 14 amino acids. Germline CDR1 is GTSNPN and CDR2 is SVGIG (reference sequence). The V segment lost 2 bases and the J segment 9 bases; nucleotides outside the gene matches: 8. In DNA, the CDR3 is TGTGCCTGGAGTAATGTCGCGACTAGCGGGAGGCAGTACTTC. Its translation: CAWSNVATSGRQYF. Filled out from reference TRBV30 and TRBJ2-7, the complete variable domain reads SQTIHQWPATLVQPVGSPLSLECTVEGTSNPNLYWYRQAAGRGLQLLFYSVGIGQISSEVPQNLSASRPQDRQFILSSKKLLLSDSGFYLCAWSNVATSGRQYFGPGTRLTVT.

CDR3 bases: TGTGCCAGCTCTCCCGACAGGGGGCGAACAGATACGCAGTATTTT. Translation gives CASSPDRGRTDTQYF. The chain couples TRBV18 to TRBJ2-3; 10 nucleotides align to TRBD1. Losses at the gene ends were 6 bases for V and 3 bases for J; bases not matched to a gene: 6. The CDR3 spans 15 residues. The germline gives CDR1 KGHSH, CDR2 LQKENI.

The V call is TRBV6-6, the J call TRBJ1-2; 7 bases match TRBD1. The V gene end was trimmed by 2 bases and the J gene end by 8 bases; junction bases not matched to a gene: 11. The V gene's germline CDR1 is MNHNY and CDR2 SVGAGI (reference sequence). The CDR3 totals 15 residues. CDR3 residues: CASSYPPGDRDGYTF. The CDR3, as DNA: TGTGCCAGCAGTTACCCGCCAGGGGACAGAGACGGCTACACCTTC.

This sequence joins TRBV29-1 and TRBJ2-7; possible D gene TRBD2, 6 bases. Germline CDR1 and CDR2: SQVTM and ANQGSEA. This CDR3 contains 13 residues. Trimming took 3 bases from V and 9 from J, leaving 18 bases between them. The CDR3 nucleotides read TGCAGCGTTGATCTTGGGACTTATGAAGGGCAGTACTTC. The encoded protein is CSVDLGTYEGQYF.

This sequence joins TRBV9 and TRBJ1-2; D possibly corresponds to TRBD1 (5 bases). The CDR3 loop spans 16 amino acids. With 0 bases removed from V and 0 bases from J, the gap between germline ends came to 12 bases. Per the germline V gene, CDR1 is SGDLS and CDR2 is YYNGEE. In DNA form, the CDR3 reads TGTGCCAGCAGCGTAGCGGTAGACAGAGCTAACTATGGCTACACCTTC. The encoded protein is CASSVAVDRANYGYTF.

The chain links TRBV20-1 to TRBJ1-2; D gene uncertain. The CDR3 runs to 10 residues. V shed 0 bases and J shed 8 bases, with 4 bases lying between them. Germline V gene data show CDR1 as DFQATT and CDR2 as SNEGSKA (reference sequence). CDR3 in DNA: TGCAGTGCTAGAGAGAGGGGCTACACCTTC. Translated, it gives CSARERGYTF.

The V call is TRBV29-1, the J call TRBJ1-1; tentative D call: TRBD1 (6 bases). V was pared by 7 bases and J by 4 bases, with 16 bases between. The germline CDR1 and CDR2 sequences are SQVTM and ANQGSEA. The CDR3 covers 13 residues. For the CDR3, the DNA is TGCAGCGCCGCGGGGGGGCTTGGCACTGAAGCTTTCTTT. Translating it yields CSAAGGLGTEAFF.

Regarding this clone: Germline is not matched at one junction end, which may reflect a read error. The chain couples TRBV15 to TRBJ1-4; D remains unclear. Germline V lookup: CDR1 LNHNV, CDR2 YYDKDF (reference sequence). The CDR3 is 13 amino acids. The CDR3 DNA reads TGTGCCACCAGGAGAGACTTTAATGAAAAACTGTTTTTT. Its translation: CATRRDFNEKLFF.